This T cell receptor (beta chain) was identified during a study of blood T cell repertoires in COVID-19. Study summary: PBMCs, B-cell-depleted T cells, or T cells were the source of the cDNA or gDNA that made up the material.

It was during active infection that Seattle patients were enrolled and then longitudinally followed. Germline assignment: CDR1 MNHEY and CDR2 SVGAGI. V lost 2 bases and J lost 0, with 9 bases in between. This CDR3 spans 15 amino acids. Authors' processing steps: Estimation of nucleated cell counts was performed using reference gene primer amplification. Repertoires were generated with immunoSEQ multiplex PCR, while TCRdb's copy carries only in-frame clones and drops some. V, J and clone size derive from that table, while D and trimming were established from the DNA sequence. The profile shows some 520,000 clones, 89% of them singletons.

The sequencing sample was made of peripheral blood. This sequence was found in a man aged 18 to 29 with COVID-19, enrolled during active disease. The J gene is TRBJ2-3, the V gene TRBV6-5; perhaps TRBD1 as D (6 bases). The CDR3 sequence: CASSYGQPSTDTQYF. CDR3 DNA sequence: TGTGCCAGCAGTTACGGACAGCCTAGCACAGATACGCAGTATTTT.